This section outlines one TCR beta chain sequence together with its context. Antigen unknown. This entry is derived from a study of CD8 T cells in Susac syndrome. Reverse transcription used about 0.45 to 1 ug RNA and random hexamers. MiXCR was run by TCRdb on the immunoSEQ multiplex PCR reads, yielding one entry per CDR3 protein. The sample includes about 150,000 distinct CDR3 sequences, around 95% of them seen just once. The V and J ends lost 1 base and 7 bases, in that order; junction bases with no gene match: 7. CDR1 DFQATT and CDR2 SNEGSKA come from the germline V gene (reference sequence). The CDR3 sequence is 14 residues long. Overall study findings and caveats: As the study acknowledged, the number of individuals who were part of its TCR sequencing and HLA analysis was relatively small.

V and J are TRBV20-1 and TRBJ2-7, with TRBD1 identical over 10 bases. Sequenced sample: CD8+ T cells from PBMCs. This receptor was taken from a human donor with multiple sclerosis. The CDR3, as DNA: TGCAGTGCTAGAGCCGGGACAGGGGCCGTGGAGCAGTACTTC. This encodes CSARAGTGAVEQYF.